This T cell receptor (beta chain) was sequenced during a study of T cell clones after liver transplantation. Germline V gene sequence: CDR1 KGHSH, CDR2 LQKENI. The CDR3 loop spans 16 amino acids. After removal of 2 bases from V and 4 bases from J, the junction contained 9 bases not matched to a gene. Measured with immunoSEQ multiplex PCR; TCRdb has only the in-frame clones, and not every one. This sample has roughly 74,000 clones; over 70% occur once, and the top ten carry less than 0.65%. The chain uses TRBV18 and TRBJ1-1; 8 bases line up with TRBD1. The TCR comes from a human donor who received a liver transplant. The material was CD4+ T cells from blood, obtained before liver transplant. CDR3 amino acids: CASSPRQGLDGTEAFF. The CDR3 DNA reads TGTGCCAGCTCACCAAGACAGGGGCTTGACGGCACTGAAGCTTTCTTT. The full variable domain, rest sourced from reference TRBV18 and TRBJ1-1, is NAGVMQNPRHLVRRRGQEARLRCSPMKGHSHVYWYRQLPEEGLKFMVYLQKENIIDESGMPKERFSAEFPKEGPSILRIQQVVRGDSAAYFCASSPRQGLDGTEAFFGQGTRLTVV.